This entry concerns a single T cell receptor (beta chain). The data originate from a study of blood T cell repertoires in COVID-19. Study information: Acute-phase and convalescent COVID-19 samples originated in the United States, Italy and Spain. In each case, the material was cDNA or gDNA derived from T cells, B-cell-depleted T cells, or PBMCs.

Original handling: Estimates of nucleated cell counts were drawn from the amplification of reference gene primers. The repertoire was sequenced with immunoSEQ multiplex PCR; TCRdb's copy has only in-frame clones and lacks some. V, J and clone size are those of that table, while D and trimming were read from the DNA. The sample shows roughly 120,000 clones, 60% to 80% of them seen only once. The Seattle patients joined while their infection was active and were tracked longitudinally afterward. The clonotype comes from an elderly man with COVID-19, enrolled during active disease. The sequenced sample consisted of peripheral blood.

CDR3 bases: TGTGCCAGCAGTTTAGGGGACAGGGGGGCCTATGGCTACACCTTC. This encodes CASSLGDRGAYGYTF. V gene TRBV28 combines with J gene TRBJ1-2, with TRBD1 matching over 11 bases. V dropped 2 bases and J dropped 4; count of bases not matched to a gene: 3. The CDR3 has 15 amino acids. Germline loops: CDR1 MDHEN, CDR2 SYDVKM.